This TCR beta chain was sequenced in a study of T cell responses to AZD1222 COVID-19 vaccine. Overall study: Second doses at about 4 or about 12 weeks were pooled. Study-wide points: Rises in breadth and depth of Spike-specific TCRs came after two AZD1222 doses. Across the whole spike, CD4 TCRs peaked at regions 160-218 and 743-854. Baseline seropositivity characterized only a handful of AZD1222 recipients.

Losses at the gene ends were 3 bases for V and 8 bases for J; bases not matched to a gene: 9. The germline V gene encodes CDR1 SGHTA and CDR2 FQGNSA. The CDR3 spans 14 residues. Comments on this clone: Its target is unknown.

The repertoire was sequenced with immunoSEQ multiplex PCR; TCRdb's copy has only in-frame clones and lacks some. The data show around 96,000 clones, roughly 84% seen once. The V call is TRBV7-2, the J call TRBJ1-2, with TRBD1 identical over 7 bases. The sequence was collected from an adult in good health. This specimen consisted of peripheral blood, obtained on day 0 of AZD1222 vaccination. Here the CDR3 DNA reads TGTGCCAGCAGCTTCAGGGGGGGTAGGTTGGGCTACACCTTC. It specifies CASSFRGGRLGYTF.